Following are 26 T cell receptor beta chains from one sample sequenced in a study of T cell responses to AZD1222 COVID-19 vaccine. Data came from immunoSEQ multiplex PCR; TCRdb stores just in-frame clones and leaves some out. The table lists 150,000 or so clones, about nine tenths of them singletons. The sequenced sample was peripheral blood, obtained 28 days after the second dose of the MenACWY control vaccine. Receptors originate from an adult who received the MenACWY meningococcal vaccine as a control.

The J gene is TRBJ2-7, the V gene TRBV28, with D unclear. Germline CDR1 MDHEN, CDR2 SYDVKM. This CDR3 contains 13 residues. V shed 1 base and J shed 2 bases, with 6 bases lying between them. CDR3 nucleotide sequence: TGTGCCAGCAGTTTATCCAGAACCTACGAGCAGTACTTC. Amino acid sequence: CASSLSRTYEQYF.

The gene calls are TRBV25-1 and TRBJ2-3; D remains ambiguous. There are 13 residues in the CDR3. The germline CDR1 and CDR2 sequences are MGHDK and SYGVNS. The V and J ends lost 7 bases and 5 bases respectively, with 13 bases between them. The CDR3: CASIAGARDTQYF. For the CDR3, the DNA is TGTGCCAGCATCGCCGGAGCAAGAGATACGCAGTATTTT.

This clone was found once. This chain joins TRBV7-2 and TRBJ2-3, with 8 bases identical to TRBD2. Germline-derived CDR1 and CDR2 are SGHTA and FQGNSA. The CDR3 loop spans 15 amino acids. V was clipped by 2 bases and J by 5 bases; unmatched bases: 6. CDR3 sequence (DNA): TGTGCCAGCAGCTTACGGCGGGAGGTGGGAGATACGCAGTATTTT. This encodes CASSLRREVGDTQYF.

The chain links TRBV25-1 to TRBJ2-7, with a tentative D call TRBD1 (5 bases). This CDR3 contains 14 residues. V was clipped by 1 base and J by 3 bases, with 10 bases between them. In germline, CDR1 is MGHDK, CDR2 SYGVNS. The CDR3 sequence is CASSESGPGYEQYF. The CDR3 region has the DNA TGTGCCAGCAGTGAATCAGGGCCCGGCTACGAGCAGTACTTC.

The chain combines TRBV6-5 with TRBJ2-7; 9 nucleotides agree with TRBD2. The junction had 8 bases not matched to a gene; V was cut back by 6 bases and J by 2 bases. Looked up from germline, CDR1 is MNHEY and CDR2 is SVGAGI. This CDR3 is built from 15 residues. This CDR3 reads CASRLVAGVTYEQYF. CDR3 nucleotides: TGTGCCAGCAGACTTGTAGCGGGAGTAACCTACGAGCAGTACTTC.

The V call is TRBV6-1, the J call TRBJ1-2; 7 positions match TRBD1. Germline V gives CDR1 MNHNS, CDR2 SASEGT. Germline trimming cut 2 bases from V and 2 bases from J; bases unmatched to any gene: 5. CDR3 size: 15 residues. CDR3 protein: CASSETGDLNYGYTF. In DNA, the CDR3 is TGTGCCAGCAGTGAAACAGGGGATTTAAACTATGGCTACACCTTC.

This chain links TRBV2 with TRBJ2-2; no clear D. CDR1 and CDR2 from the germline V gene are SNHLY and FYNNEI. The V and J ends lost 5 bases and 6 bases respectively, with 10 bases between them. The CDR3 totals 13 residues. The DNA for the CDR3 is TGTGCCAGCAGTCGACTGGTGCCCGGGGAGCTGTTTTTT. Amino acid sequence: CASSRLVPGELFF. Together with reference TRBV2 and TRBJ2-2, the CDR3 gives the full variable domain: EPEVTQTPSHQVTQMGQEVILRCVPISNHLYFYWYRQILGQKVEFLVSFYNNEISEKSEIFDDQFSVERPDGSNFTLKIRSTKLEDSAMYFCASSRLVPGELFFGEGSRLTVL.

This chain connects TRBV28 to TRBJ2-2, with 9 bases lining up with TRBD1. J was trimmed by 4 bases and V by 3 bases; bases with no gene match: 6. Germline V gene sequence: CDR1 MDHEN, CDR2 SYDVKM. This CDR3 is built from 16 residues. CDR3 DNA sequence: TGTGCCAGCAGTTTCCCCGACAGGGGGGTCACCGGGGAGCTGTTTTTT. Protein: CASSFPDRGVTGELFF.

V gene TRBV2 combines with J gene TRBJ2-7; possible D gene TRBD2, 6 bases. The CDR3 is 15 amino acids. Germline loops: CDR1 SNHLY, CDR2 FYNNEI. V lost 4 bases and J lost 1, with 14 bases in between. CDR3 protein: CASSGGQRVSYEQYF. CDR3 bases: TGTGCCAGCAGTGGCGGTCAGCGGGTATCCTACGAGCAGTACTTC.

The DNA for the CDR3 is TGTGCCAGTAGTATTGTTTTGGGACAGGGGGCAACTGGCTACACCTTC. It is translated as CASSIVLGQGATGYTF. The chain links TRBV19 to TRBJ1-2; 12 bases are shared with TRBD1. From germline, CDR1 is LNHDA and CDR2 SQIVND (reference sequence). Trimming cost V 3 bases and J 7 bases; bases outside gene matches: 9. The CDR3 length is 16 residues. Full variable domain (missing parts from reference TRBV19 and TRBJ1-2): DGGITQSPKYLFRKEGQNVTLSCEQNLNHDAMYWYRQDPGQGLRLIYYSQIVNDFQKGDIAEGYSVSREKKESFPLTVTSAQKNPTAFYLCASSIVLGQGATGYTFGSGTRLTVV.

V and J are TRBV7-8 and TRBJ2-5; D unclear. Germline V lookup: CDR1 SGHVS, CDR2 FQNEAQ. The CDR3 runs 11 residues. V shed 3 bases and J shed 4 bases, with 3 bases lying between them. CDR3 protein: CASSFGETQYF. In nucleotides, the CDR3 is TGTGCCAGCAGCTTTGGAGAGACCCAGTACTTC.

The rearrangement uses TRBV6-1 and TRBJ2-2; D unclear. The CDR3 covers 14 residues. CDR1 MNHNS and CDR2 SASEGT come from the germline V gene. V lost 2 bases and J lost 4, with 8 bases in between. The CDR3 sequence is CASSEQWSTGELFF. For the CDR3, the DNA is TGTGCCAGCAGTGAACAATGGTCCACCGGGGAGCTGTTTTTT.

This sequence joins TRBV5-1 and TRBJ1-2; 8 nucleotides match TRBD1. This CDR3 contains 14 residues. Germline V gene lookup returns CDR1 SGHRS and CDR2 YFSETQ. After removal of 3 bases from V and 4 bases from J, the junction contained 5 bases not matched to a gene. The CDR3 nucleotides read TGCGCCAGCAGCTCGGCAGGGGGCAGCTATGGCTACACCTTC. As protein: CASSSAGGSYGYTF.

V gene TRBV7-9 combines with J gene TRBJ1-6, with D maybe TRBD1 (5 bases). Trimming shortened V by 1 base and J by 7 bases, and 11 bases separated the two germline ends. The CDR3 sequence is 15 residues long. The germline V gene has CDR1 SEHNR and CDR2 FQNEAQ (reference sequence). The CDR3 region is CASSLVGDSNSPLHF. The CDR3, as DNA: TGTGCCAGCAGCTTAGTAGGGGACTCAAATTCACCCCTCCACTTT.

This chain links TRBV9 with TRBJ2-2; 7 nucleotides line up with TRBD1. Germline V gene data show CDR1 as SGDLS and CDR2 as YYNGEE. The CDR3 contains 15 residues. J lost 3 bases, V lost 0 bases, and 2 bases had no gene match. DNA for the CDR3: TGTGCCAGCAGCGTAGAGGGGGCGGACACCGGGGAGCTGTTTTTT. Translation: CASSVEGADTGELFF.

This rearrangement joins TRBV25-1 to TRBJ2-2, with D unclear. The germline V and J ends were trimmed by 8 bases and 4 bases, with 5 bases remaining between them. Germline lookup yields CDR1 MGHDK and CDR2 SYGVNS. The CDR3 runs 11 residues. The CDR3 nucleotides are TGTGCCAGCGGATTCACCGGGGAGCTGTTTTTT. Translating gives CASGFTGELFF. The full variable domain, in which reference TRBV25-1 and TRBJ2-2 provide the parts outside the CDR3, is EADIYQTPRYLVIGTGKKITLECSQTMGHDKMYWYQQDPGMELHLIHYSYGVNSTEKGDLSSESTVSRIRTEHFPLTLESARPSHTSQYLCASGFTGELFFGEGSRLTVL.

The rearrangement links TRBV7-2 to TRBJ2-2; 8 nucleotides align to TRBD1. Germline CDR1 is SGHTA and CDR2 is FQGNSA. V gave up 6 bases and J gave up 6 bases; unmatched junction bases: 3. CDR3 length equals 13 residues. The CDR3 coding sequence is TGTGCCAGCAGTCCAGGGGGCTCCGGGGAGCTGTTTTTT. It specifies CASSPGGSGELFF.

The chain employs TRBV27 and TRBJ2-7, with TRBD2 as a possible D gene (5 bases). V lost 0 bases and J lost 2, with 8 bases in between. Germline V gives CDR1 MNHEY, CDR2 SMNVEV (reference sequence). The CDR3 is made up of 14 amino acids. The CDR3 nucleotides are TGTGCCAGCAGTTTATCCGGGGAAACCTACGAGCAGTACTTC. Its translation: CASSLSGETYEQYF.

This chain links TRBV25-1 with TRBJ1-2; D is ambiguous. The CDR3 length is 14 residues. Germline V gene data show CDR1 as MGHDK and CDR2 as SYGVNS. The V gene lost 2 bases and the J gene lost 7 bases, with 14 bases spanning the gap. The CDR3 reads CASSEGFPEGGYTF. The CDR3 coding sequence is TGTGCCAGCAGTGAAGGTTTTCCTGAGGGTGGCTACACCTTC.

The rearrangement joins TRBV4-3 to TRBJ2-7; the D is unclear. Germline CDR1 reads LGHNA; CDR2 reads YSLEER. The CDR3 runs 15 residues. The ends were cut back, 4 bases at V and 1 base at J, with 14 bases in the middle. CDR3 nucleotides: TGCGCCAGCAGCCGCCGGAACACGGATTCCTACGAGCAGTACTTC. Residues: CASSRRNTDSYEQYF.

The rearrangement joins TRBV7-2 to TRBJ2-3, with 7 bases identical to TRBD2. CDR1 SGHTA and CDR2 FQGNSA come from the germline V gene. V dropped 6 bases and J dropped 5; count of bases not matched to a gene: 5. This CDR3 contains 13 residues. The CDR3 reads CASSRTGGDTQYF. The CDR3 DNA follows: TGTGCCAGCAGTAGGACGGGGGGAGATACGCAGTATTTT.

The chain recombines TRBV19 with TRBJ1-3; D unclear. CDR1 and CDR2 (germline): LNHDA, SQIVND (reference sequence). Trimming removed 7 bases at V and 2 bases at J, with 12 bases between. This CDR3 spans 14 amino acids. The CDR3 coding sequence is TGTGCCAGTACTCCGCTCTCCGCTGGAAACACCATATATTTT. Translated, it gives CASTPLSAGNTIYF.

In DNA, the CDR3 is TGTGCCAGTAGTCGGGACGGACCTCAGGGCCTCCAAGAGACCCAGTACTTC. This translates into CASSRDGPQGLQETQYF. V usage is TRBV19 and J usage is TRBJ2-5, with D perhaps matching TRBD1 or TRBD2 (5 bases each). Germline V gene sequence: CDR1 LNHDA, CDR2 SQIVND (reference sequence). V was shortened by 5 bases and J by 1 base, with 20 bases between the two germline ends. The CDR3 length is 17 residues. Full variable domain (rest looked up from reference TRBV19 and TRBJ2-5): DGGITQSPKYLFRKEGQNVTLSCEQNLNHDAMYWYRQDPGQGLRLIYYSQIVNDFQKGDIAEGYSVSREKKESFPLTVTSAQKNPTAFYLCASSRDGPQGLQETQYFGPGTRLLVL.

This clone was recorded only once. The rearrangement joins TRBV6-2 or TRBV6-3 to TRBJ1-4, with 7 bases that match TRBD1. Germline CDR1 and CDR2: MNHEY and SVGEGT. J lost 7 bases, V lost 4 bases, and 6 bases had no gene match. The CDR3 extends over 14 amino acids. The CDR3 spells CASSSRQGSEKLFF. The CDR3 DNA is TGTGCCAGCAGTTCCCGACAGGGTTCTGAAAAACTGTTTTTT.

A single count supports this clone. The chain links TRBV18 to TRBJ1-2; D not certain. Looked up from germline, CDR1 is KGHSH and CDR2 is LQKENI. V shed 3 bases and J shed 0 bases, with 8 bases lying between them. The CDR3 has 14 amino acids. CDR3 DNA sequence: TGTGCCAGCTCACCGGGAGATACTAACTATGGCTACACCTTC. This codes for CASSPGDTNYGYTF.

The rearrangement links TRBV4-2 to TRBJ1-4; 9 bases align to TRBD1. CDR1 and CDR2 from the germline V gene are LGHNA and YNFKEQ. The CDR3 sequence is 17 residues long. V was pared by 0 bases and J by 3 bases, with 5 bases of the junction left unmatched. CDR3 sequence (DNA): TGTGCCAGCAGCCAAGATGGGACAGGGTTACCTAATGAAAAACTGTTTTTT. Its protein product is CASSQDGTGLPNEKLFF.